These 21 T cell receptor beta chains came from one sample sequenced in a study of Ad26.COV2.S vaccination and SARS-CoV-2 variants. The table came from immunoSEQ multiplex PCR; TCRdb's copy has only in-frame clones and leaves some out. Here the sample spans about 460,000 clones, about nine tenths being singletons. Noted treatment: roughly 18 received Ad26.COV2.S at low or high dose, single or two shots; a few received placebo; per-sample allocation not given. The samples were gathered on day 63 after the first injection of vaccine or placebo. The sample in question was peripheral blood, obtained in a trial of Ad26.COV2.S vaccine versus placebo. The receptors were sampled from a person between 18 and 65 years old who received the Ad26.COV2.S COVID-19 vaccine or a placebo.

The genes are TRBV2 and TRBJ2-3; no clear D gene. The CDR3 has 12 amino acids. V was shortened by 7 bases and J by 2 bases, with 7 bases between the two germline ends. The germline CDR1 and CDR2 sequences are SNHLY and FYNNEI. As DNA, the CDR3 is TGTGCCAGCACGACGGACACAGATACGCAGTATTTT. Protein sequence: CASTTDTDTQYF.

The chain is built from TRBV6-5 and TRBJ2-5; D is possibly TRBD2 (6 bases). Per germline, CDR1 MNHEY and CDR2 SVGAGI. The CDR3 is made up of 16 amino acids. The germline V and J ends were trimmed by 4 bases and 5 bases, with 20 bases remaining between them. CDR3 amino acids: CASSFRPGVRGETQYF. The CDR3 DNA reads TGTGCCAGCAGTTTCCGACCGGGGGTGAGGGGTGAGACCCAGTACTTC.

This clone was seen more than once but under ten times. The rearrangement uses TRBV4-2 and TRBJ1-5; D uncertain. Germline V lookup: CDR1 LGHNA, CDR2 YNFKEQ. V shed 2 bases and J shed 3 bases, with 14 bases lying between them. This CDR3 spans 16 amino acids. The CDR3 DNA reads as TGTGCCAGCAGCCAATCGGTAAAAACAGACAATCAGCCCCAGCATTTT. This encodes CASSQSVKTDNQPQHF.

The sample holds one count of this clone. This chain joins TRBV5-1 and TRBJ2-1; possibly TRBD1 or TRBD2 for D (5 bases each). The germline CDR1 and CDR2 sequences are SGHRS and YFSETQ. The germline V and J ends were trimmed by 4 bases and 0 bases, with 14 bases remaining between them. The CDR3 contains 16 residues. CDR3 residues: CASSLLGTSSYNEQFF. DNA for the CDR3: TGCGCCAGCAGCCTACTAGGGACGAGCTCCTACAATGAGCAGTTCTTC.

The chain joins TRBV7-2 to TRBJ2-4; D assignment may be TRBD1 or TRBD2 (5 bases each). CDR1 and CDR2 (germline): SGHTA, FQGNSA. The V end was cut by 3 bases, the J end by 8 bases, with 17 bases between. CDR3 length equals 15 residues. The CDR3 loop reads CASSFLGTLGDIQYF. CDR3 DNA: TGTGCCAGCAGCTTTTTGGGGACCCTAGGTGACATTCAGTACTTC.

The CDR3 region has the DNA TGTGCCAGCAGCGTAGTGGGAGGGAAGTGGGAGACCCAGTACTTC. Translation gives CASSVVGGKWETQYF. This chain uses TRBV9 with TRBJ2-5, with 7 bases identical to TRBD2. V gave up 0 bases and J gave up 5 bases; unmatched junction bases: 7. There are 15 residues in the CDR3. CDR1 is SGDLS and CDR2 is YYNGEE in the germline V gene.

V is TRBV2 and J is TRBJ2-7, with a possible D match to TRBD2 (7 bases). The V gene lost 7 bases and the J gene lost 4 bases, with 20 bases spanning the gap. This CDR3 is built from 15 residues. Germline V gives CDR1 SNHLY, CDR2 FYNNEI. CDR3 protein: CASIRLAGGGYEQYF. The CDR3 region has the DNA TGTGCCAGCATCCGACTAGCCGGAGGGGGTTACGAGCAGTACTTC.

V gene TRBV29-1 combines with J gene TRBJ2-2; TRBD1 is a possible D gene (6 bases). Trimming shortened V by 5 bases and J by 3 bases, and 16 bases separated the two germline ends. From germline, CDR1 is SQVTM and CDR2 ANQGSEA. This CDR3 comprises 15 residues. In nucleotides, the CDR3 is TGCAGCGTTTCGGACAGTCCGGATTACACCGGGGAGCTGTTTTTT. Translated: CSVSDSPDYTGELFF.

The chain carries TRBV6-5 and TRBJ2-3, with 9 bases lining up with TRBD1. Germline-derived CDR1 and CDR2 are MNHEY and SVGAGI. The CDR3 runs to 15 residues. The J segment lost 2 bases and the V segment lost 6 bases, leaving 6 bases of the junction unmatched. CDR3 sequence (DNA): TGTGCCAGCAGGGTACAGGGGGCTAACACAGATACGCAGTATTTT. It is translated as CASRVQGANTDTQYF.

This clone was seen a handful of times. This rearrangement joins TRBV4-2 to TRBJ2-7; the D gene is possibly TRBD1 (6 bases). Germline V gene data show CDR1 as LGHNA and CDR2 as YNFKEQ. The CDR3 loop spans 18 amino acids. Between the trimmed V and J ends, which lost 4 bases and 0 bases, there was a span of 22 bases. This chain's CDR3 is CASSPKDRKAYLSYEQYF. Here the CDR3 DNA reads TGTGCCAGCAGCCCCAAAGACAGGAAAGCTTATCTCTCCTACGAGCAGTACTTC.

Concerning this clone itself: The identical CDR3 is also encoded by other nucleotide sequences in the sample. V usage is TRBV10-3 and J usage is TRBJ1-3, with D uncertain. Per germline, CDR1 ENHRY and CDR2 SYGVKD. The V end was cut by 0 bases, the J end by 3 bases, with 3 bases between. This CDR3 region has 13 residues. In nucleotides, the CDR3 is TGTGCCATCAGTGAGTCAAGTGGAAACACCATATATTTT. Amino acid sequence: CAISESSGNTIYF.

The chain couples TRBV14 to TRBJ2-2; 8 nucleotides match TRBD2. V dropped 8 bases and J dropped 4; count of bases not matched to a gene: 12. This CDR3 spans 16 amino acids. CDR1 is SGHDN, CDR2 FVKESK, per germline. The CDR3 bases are TGTGCCAGCTCTGTGGGCGGGAGGTTGAGCACCGGGGAGCTGTTTTTT. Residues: CASSVGGRLSTGELFF.

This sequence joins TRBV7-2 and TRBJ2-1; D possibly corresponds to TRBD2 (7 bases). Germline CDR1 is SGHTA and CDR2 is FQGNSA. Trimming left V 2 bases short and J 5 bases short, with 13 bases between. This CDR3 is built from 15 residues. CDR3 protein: CASSLLGEGDNEQFF. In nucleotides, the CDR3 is TGTGCCAGCAGCTTATTGGGGGAGGGGGACAATGAGCAGTTCTTC.

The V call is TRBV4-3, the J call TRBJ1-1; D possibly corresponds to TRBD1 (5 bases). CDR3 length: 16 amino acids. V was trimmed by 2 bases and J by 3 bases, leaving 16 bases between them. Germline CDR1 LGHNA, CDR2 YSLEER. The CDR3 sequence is CASSQRGGPQDTEAFF. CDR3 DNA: TGCGCCAGCAGCCAACGCGGGGGACCCCAAGACACTGAAGCTTTCTTT.

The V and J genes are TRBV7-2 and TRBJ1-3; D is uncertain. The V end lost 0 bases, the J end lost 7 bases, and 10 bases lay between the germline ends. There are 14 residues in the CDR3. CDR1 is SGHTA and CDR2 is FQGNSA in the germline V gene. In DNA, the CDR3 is TGTGCCAGCAGCTTAGCCCCCGGGAGGAACACCATATATTTT. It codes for CASSLAPGRNTIYF. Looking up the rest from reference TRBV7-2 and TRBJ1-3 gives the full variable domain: GAGVSQSPSNKVTEKGKDVELRCDPISGHTALYWYRQSLGQGLEFLIYFQGNSAPDKSGLPSDRFSAERTGGSVSTLTIQRTQQEDSAVYLCASSLAPGRNTIYFGEGSWLTVV.

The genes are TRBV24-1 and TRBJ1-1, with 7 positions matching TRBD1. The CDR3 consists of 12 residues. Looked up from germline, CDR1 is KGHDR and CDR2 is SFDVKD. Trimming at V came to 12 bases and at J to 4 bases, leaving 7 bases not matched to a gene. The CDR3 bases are TGTGCCTCACAGGGGATCGGCACTGAAGCTTTCTTT. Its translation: CASQGIGTEAFF.

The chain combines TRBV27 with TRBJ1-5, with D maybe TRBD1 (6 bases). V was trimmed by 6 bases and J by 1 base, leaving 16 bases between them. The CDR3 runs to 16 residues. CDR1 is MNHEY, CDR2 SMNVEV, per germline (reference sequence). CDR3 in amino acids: CASSFRGGLSNQPQHF. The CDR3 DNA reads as TGTGCCAGCAGCTTCCGAGGGGGTCTAAGCAATCAGCCCCAGCATTTT.

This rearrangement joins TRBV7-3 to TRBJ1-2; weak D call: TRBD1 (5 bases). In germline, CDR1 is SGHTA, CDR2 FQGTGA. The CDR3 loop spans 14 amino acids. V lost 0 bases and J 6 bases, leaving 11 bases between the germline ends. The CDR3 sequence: CASSLTGTDDGYTF. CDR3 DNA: TGTGCCAGCAGCTTAACCGGGACGGATGATGGCTACACCTTC.

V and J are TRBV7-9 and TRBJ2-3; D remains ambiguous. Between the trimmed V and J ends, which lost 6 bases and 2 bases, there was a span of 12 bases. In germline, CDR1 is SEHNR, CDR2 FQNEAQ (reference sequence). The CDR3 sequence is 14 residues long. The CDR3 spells CASSLWINTDTQYF. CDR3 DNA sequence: TGTGCCAGCAGTCTGTGGATCAACACAGATACGCAGTATTTT.

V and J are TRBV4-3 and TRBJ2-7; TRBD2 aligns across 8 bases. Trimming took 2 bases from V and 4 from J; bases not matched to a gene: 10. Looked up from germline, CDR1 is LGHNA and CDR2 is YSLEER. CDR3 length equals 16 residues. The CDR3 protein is CASSQSPGGGRYEQYF. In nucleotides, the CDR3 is TGCGCCAGCAGCCAATCCCCCGGGGGGGGACGGTACGAGCAGTACTTC.

CDR3 bases: TGTGCCAGCACTACTAGCGGGAGCACAGATACGCAGTATTTT. Amino acids: CASTTSGSTDTQYF. The chain is built from TRBV9 and TRBJ2-3; TRBD2 matches at 9 bases. Germline CDR1 SGDLS, CDR2 YYNGEE. V gave up 6 bases and J gave up 0 bases; unmatched junction bases: 2. This CDR3 comprises 14 residues.